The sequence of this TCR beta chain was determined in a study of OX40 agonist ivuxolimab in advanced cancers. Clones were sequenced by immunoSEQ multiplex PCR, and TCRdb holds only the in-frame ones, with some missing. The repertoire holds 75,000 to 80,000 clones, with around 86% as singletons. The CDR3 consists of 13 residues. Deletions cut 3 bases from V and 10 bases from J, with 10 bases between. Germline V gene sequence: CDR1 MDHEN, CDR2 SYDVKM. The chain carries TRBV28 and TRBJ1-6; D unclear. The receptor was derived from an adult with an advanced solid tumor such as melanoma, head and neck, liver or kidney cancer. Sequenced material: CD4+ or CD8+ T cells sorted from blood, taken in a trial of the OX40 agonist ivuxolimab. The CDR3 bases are TGTGCCAGCAGTTTTAACGTGAACTCACCCCTCCACTTT. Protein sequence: CASSFNVNSPLHF. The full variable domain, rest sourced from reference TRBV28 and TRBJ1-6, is DVKVTQSSRYLVKRTGEKVFLECVQDMDHENMFWYRQDPGLGLRLIYFSYDVKMKEKGDIPEGYSVSREKKERFSLILESASTNQTSMYLCASSFNVNSPLHFGNGTRLTVT.